This entry lists 21 T cell receptor beta chains sequenced from one sample in a study of blood T cell repertoires in COVID-19. Assay used: immunoSEQ multiplex PCR; TCRdb lists only in-frame clones, some missing. Found here are roughly 100,000 clones, more than 80% of them singletons; the top ten hold about 12%. The material sequenced was peripheral blood. These receptors originate from a human donor in a cohort sampled during active COVID-19.

The V call is TRBV19, the J call TRBJ2-7, with D maybe TRBD1 (5 bases). The J call is doubtful: the DNA matches TRBJ2-1 better. Germline loops: CDR1 LNHDA, CDR2 SQIVND (reference sequence). There are 13 residues in the CDR3. In DNA form, the CDR3 reads TGTGCCAGTAGTATTGGACACTACAATGAGCAGTTCTTC. It encodes CASSIGHYNEQFF.

The chain's CDR3 is CASSLAGGREKLFF. The CDR3 DNA follows: TGTGCCAGCAGCTTAGCAGGAGGGAGGGAAAAACTGTTTTTT. The chain combines TRBV7-9 with TRBJ1-4; D not resolved. Germline CDR1 and CDR2: SEHNR and FQNEAQ (reference sequence). The germline V and J ends were trimmed by 0 bases and 8 bases, with 10 bases remaining between them. The CDR3 contains 14 residues.

The chain uses TRBV4-3 and TRBJ1-2; D may be TRBD1 (6 bases). Germline CDR1 and CDR2: LGHNA and YSLEER. The ends were cut back, 2 bases at V and 4 bases at J, with 11 bases in the middle. This CDR3 contains 14 residues. In nucleotides, the CDR3 is TGCGCCAGCAGCCAAAACAGGGCTATCTATGGCTACACCTTC. This gives the protein CASSQNRAIYGYTF.

The chain links TRBV6-2 or TRBV6-3 to TRBJ1-3; D perhaps matches TRBD1 (6 bases). Trimming shortened V by 6 bases and J by 2 bases, and 14 bases separated the two germline ends. The germline gives CDR1 MNHEY, CDR2 SVGEGT. The CDR3 is 15 residues long. The CDR3 loop is CASSSTGTPGNTIYF. The CDR3 DNA sequence: TGTGCCAGCAGCTCTACCGGGACACCTGGAAACACCATATATTTT.

The chain uses TRBV5-4 and TRBJ2-4; 9 bases are shared with TRBD1. Unmatched junction bases numbered 6, after V lost 0 bases and J lost 8 bases. Germline assignment: CDR1 SGHNT and CDR2 YYREEE (reference sequence). This CDR3 has 15 amino acids. CDR3 bases: TGTGCCAGCAGCTTGGCCGGGACAGGGACAGACATTCAGTACTTC. It encodes CASSLAGTGTDIQYF.

This chain links TRBV7-8 with TRBJ1-1; weak D call: TRBD1 (6 bases). The germline V gene encodes CDR1 SGHVS and CDR2 FQNEAQ. V was cut by 1 base and J by 6 bases, with 9 bases left in between. The CDR3 extends over 13 amino acids. CDR3 sequence: CASSLGGGAEAFF. The CDR3 coding sequence is TGTGCCAGCAGCTTAGGGGGGGGCGCTGAAGCTTTCTTT.

The chain employs TRBV4-2 and TRBJ2-1; 10 bases fit TRBD2. The CDR3 has 17 residues. The germline V gene encodes CDR1 LGHNA and CDR2 YNFKEQ. The V segment lost 0 bases and the J segment 7 bases; nucleotides outside the gene matches: 9. This chain's CDR3 is CASSQDLASGGRNEQFF. CDR3 nucleotides: TGTGCCAGCAGCCAAGATTTGGCTAGCGGGGGCCGGAATGAGCAGTTCTTC.

The J gene is TRBJ1-5, the V gene TRBV2; TRBD1 aligns across 7 bases. J lost 1 base, V lost 4 bases, and 4 bases had no gene match. The germline V gene has CDR1 SNHLY and CDR2 FYNNEI. The CDR3 consists of 15 residues. In DNA, the CDR3 is TGTGCCAGCAGTGCCCGACAGGGAAGCAATCAGCCCCAGCATTTT. Encoded protein: CASSARQGSNQPQHF. Complete variable domain (other parts from reference TRBV2 and TRBJ1-5): EPEVTQTPSHQVTQMGQEVILRCVPISNHLYFYWYRQILGQKVEFLVSFYNNEISEKSEIFDDQFSVERPDGSNFTLKIRSTKLEDSAMYFCASSARQGSNQPQHFGDGTRLSIL.

In this sample, this clone turned up once. This chain uses TRBV5-1 with TRBJ2-1; 14 bases align to TRBD2. Germline-derived CDR1 and CDR2 are SGHRS and YFSETQ. This CDR3 is built from 17 residues. The J segment lost 4 bases and the V segment lost 4 bases, leaving 7 bases of the junction unmatched. In nucleotides, the CDR3 is TGCGCCAGCAGCGCCTCCGGGACTAGCGGGGGTTACAATGAGCAGTTCTTC. It yields the protein CASSASGTSGGYNEQFF.

This rearrangement joins TRBV6-5 to TRBJ2-2, with 9 bases aligning to TRBD1. Germline values: CDR1 MNHEY, CDR2 SVGAGI. The J segment lost 1 base and the V segment lost 4 bases, leaving 4 bases of the junction unmatched. This CDR3 has 16 amino acids. The CDR3 loop reads CASSWMGQGNTGELFF. The CDR3, as DNA: TGTGCCAGCAGTTGGATGGGACAGGGGAACACCGGGGAGCTGTTTTTT.

The chain links TRBV7-9 to TRBJ2-7, with D perhaps TRBD1 (5 bases). The CDR3 contains 17 residues. Germline values: CDR1 SEHNR, CDR2 FQNEAQ (reference sequence). V lost 1 base to trimming and J lost 5 bases, with 21 bases between them. CDR3 amino acids: CASSLGGVSGILDEQYF. The CDR3 DNA reads TGTGCCAGCAGCTTAGGTGGAGTTTCAGGGATCCTTGACGAGCAGTACTTC. Variable domain in full (rest from reference TRBV7-9 and TRBJ2-7): DTGVSQNPRHKITKRGQNVTFRCDPISEHNRLYWYRQTLGQGPEFLTYFQNEAQLEKSRLLSDRFSAERPKGSFSTLEIQRTEQGDSAMYLCASSLGGVSGILDEQYFGPGTRLTVT.

This clone is termed medium-sized. The chain combines TRBV3-1 (or the pseudogene TRBV3-2) with TRBJ2-2, with 9 bases fitting TRBD2. The V gene's germline CDR1 is LGHDT and CDR2 YNNKEL (reference sequence). The CDR3 is made up of 17 amino acids. J gave up 7 bases and V 1 base, and 10 bases lay outside the gene matches. CDR3 bases: TGTGCCAGCAGCCAAGGGCTAGCGGGGAAGTTAGGCGGGGAGCTGTTTTTT. Encoded protein: CASSQGLAGKLGGELFF.

V is TRBV6-5 and J is TRBJ2-1; D perhaps matches TRBD1 (6 bases). The germline CDR1 and CDR2 sequences are MNHEY and SVGAGI. V lost 4 bases to trimming and J lost 4 bases, with 11 bases between them. The length of the CDR3 is 14 residues. CDR3 sequence: CASSWRGGYNEQFF. CDR3 nucleotides: TGTGCCAGCAGTTGGAGAGGGGGATACAATGAGCAGTTCTTC.

The chain links TRBV3-1 (or the pseudogene TRBV3-2) to TRBJ1-6; D is unclear. CDR1 is LGHDT, CDR2 YNNKEL, per germline (reference sequence). The V gene lost 2 bases and the J gene lost 3 bases, with 8 bases spanning the gap. This CDR3 has 15 residues. The CDR3 coding sequence is TGTGCCAGCAGCCAACCAGCGAACTATAATTCACCCCTCCACTTT. Its protein is CASSQPANYNSPLHF.

This clone was counted once. The gene calls are TRBV15 and TRBJ2-5, with no clear D. V gave up 0 bases and J gave up 2 bases, with 7 bases separating them. Germline V gives CDR1 LNHNV, CDR2 YYDKDF (reference sequence). This CDR3 is built from 14 residues. The CDR3 bases are TGTGCCACCAGCAGAGATCCGCGACAAGAGACCCAGTACTTC. It is translated as CATSRDPRQETQYF.

The chain uses TRBV7-9 and TRBJ1-1, with D possibly TRBD1 on 6 matching bases. The V and J ends lost 5 bases and 4 bases respectively, with 11 bases between them. The CDR3 runs 13 residues. Germline V gene sequence: CDR1 SEHNR, CDR2 FQNEAQ (reference sequence). As DNA, the CDR3 is TGTGCCAGCAGCCCCAGGGGACCCACTGAAGCTTTCTTT. As protein: CASSPRGPTEAFF.

The rearrangement links TRBV5-1 to TRBJ1-5; a weak D match, TRBD1 (6 bases). Trimming pared 5 bases from V and 0 bases from J, leaving 9 bases between. CDR3 length: 14 amino acids. Germline values: CDR1 SGHRS, CDR2 YFSETQ. This chain's CDR3 is CASRPGASNQPQHF. CDR3 nucleotides: TGCGCCAGCAGACCAGGGGCTAGCAATCAGCCCCAGCATTTT.

The V and J genes are TRBV10-3 and TRBJ2-1, with 12 nucleotides matching TRBD2. Trimming removed 5 bases from V and 0 bases from J; junction bases left unmatched: 11. CDR1 and CDR2 from the germline V gene are ENHRY and SYGVKD. This CDR3 has 19 amino acids. CDR3 sequence: CAISSQTSGGKSSYNEQFF. The CDR3 DNA is TGTGCCATCAGTTCTCAGACTAGCGGGGGCAAGAGCTCCTACAATGAGCAGTTCTTC.

The J gene is TRBJ2-1, the V gene TRBV6-1; 8 bases map to TRBD1. J gave up 7 bases and V 0 bases, and 8 bases lay outside the gene matches. Germline CDR1 is MNHNS and CDR2 is SASEGT. The CDR3 extends over 16 amino acids. CDR3 DNA: TGTGCCAGCAGTGAAGCCGGCAGGGGGCAACGGAATGAGCAGTTCTTC. It specifies CASSEAGRGQRNEQFF.

The CDR3 DNA reads as TGTGCCAGTATGGGAGGCGACGGATGGAGCTCTGGGGCCAACGTCCTGACTTTC. This encodes CASMGGDGWSSGANVLTF. The chain is built from TRBV19 and TRBJ2-6, with TRBD2 as a possible D gene (6 bases). Deletions cut 7 bases from V and 0 bases from J, with 19 bases between. Germline V gene data show CDR1 as LNHDA and CDR2 as SQIVND (reference sequence). This CDR3 is built from 18 residues.

The J gene is TRBJ1-2, the V gene TRBV6-1, with D tentatively TRBD1 (6 bases). Trimming shortened V by 2 bases and J by 4 bases, and 14 bases separated the two germline ends. CDR1 is MNHNS, CDR2 SASEGT, per germline. The CDR3 has 15 amino acids. The CDR3 sequence: CASSETPGASYGYTF. The CDR3 coding sequence is TGTGCCAGCAGTGAAACGCCAGGGGCGTCCTATGGCTACACCTTC.